This T cell receptor (beta chain) was observed in a study of cytomegalovirus exposure and HLA in healthy donors. 13 Jbeta primers and 60 Vbeta primers were used for the PCR. Sequencing used immunoSEQ multiplex PCR; TCRdb keeps in-frame clones, though not all of them. There are fewer than 60,000 clones in the sample; around 62% occur only once, and approximately 10% lies in the top ten. This clone turned up a few times. Germline V gene lookup returns CDR1 SGHDT and CDR2 YYEEEE. CDR3 length: 14 residues. Trimming left V 1 base short and J 6 bases short, with 10 bases between. V is TRBV5-6 and J is TRBJ2-2; D might be TRBD1 (6 bases). Sequenced material: PBMCs. The sequence was obtained from a human donor in good health. CDR3 sequence: CASSLTTGSGELFF. CDR3 bases: TGTGCCAGCAGCTTGACTACAGGGTCCGGGGAGCTGTTTTTT.